One and the same sample provided the 16 T cell receptor beta chains below, sequenced in a study of blood T cell repertoires in COVID-19. Sequencing used immunoSEQ multiplex PCR; TCRdb keeps in-frame clones, though not all of them. Of around 400,000 clones in the sample, 89% are singletons; the top ten hold more than 0.95%. Sequencing was done on a sample of peripheral blood. These receptors were collected from a man aged 35-49 years with acute or convalescent COVID-19.

The J gene is TRBJ2-7, the V gene TRBV10-3; 8 bases are shared with TRBD1. The CDR3 is 13 residues long. Germline CDR1 ENHRY, CDR2 SYGVKD. The trim removed 8 bases at V and 3 bases at J, leaving 6 bases unmatched. The CDR3 nucleotides are TGTGCCATCGGGTTGACAGGGGACTACGAGCAGTACTTC. This sequence encodes CAIGLTGDYEQYF.

DNA of the CDR3: TGTGCCAGCACCCTACAGGGGGCGGGCTATGGCTACACCTTC. It yields the protein CASTLQGAGYGYTF. This chain connects TRBV2 to TRBJ1-2; the match to TRBD1 covers 9 bases. Trimming removed 7 bases from V and 4 bases from J; junction bases left unmatched: 7. The CDR3 is 14 amino acids. The germline CDR1 and CDR2 sequences are SNHLY and FYNNEI.

This clone occurred once. V and J are TRBV3-1 (or the pseudogene TRBV3-2) and TRBJ2-7; 14 positions match TRBD2. Germline trimming cut 0 bases from V and 1 base from J; bases unmatched to any gene: 5. The germline V gene has CDR1 LGHDT and CDR2 YNNKEL (reference sequence). The CDR3 covers 18 residues. The CDR3 here is CASSQEGLAGAASYEQYF. The CDR3 coding sequence is TGTGCCAGCAGCCAAGAGGGACTAGCGGGAGCGGCGTCCTACGAGCAGTACTTC.

This sequence joins TRBV9 and TRBJ1-4; perhaps TRBD1 as D (5 bases). The CDR3 extends over 16 amino acids. Per germline, CDR1 SGDLS and CDR2 YYNGEE. The ends were cut back, 0 bases at V and 3 bases at J, with 12 bases in the middle. Here the CDR3 reads CASSVDVGTSNEKLFF. CDR3 DNA: TGTGCCAGCAGCGTAGATGTCGGGACTTCTAATGAAAAACTGTTTTTT. The full variable domain, with the rest looked up from reference TRBV9 and TRBJ1-4, is DSGVTQTPKHLITATGQRVTLRCSPRSGDLSVYWYQQSLDQGLQFLIQYYNGEERAKGNILERFSAQQFPDLHSELNLSSLELGDSALYFCASSVDVGTSNEKLFFGSGTQLSVL.

V gene TRBV28 combines with J gene TRBJ2-1; D perhaps matches TRBD2 (6 bases). The CDR3 contains 14 residues. Trimming left V 3 bases short and J 0 bases short, with 6 bases between. In germline, CDR1 is MDHEN, CDR2 SYDVKM. The CDR3 DNA sequence: TGTGCCAGCAGTTTGACTAGCTCCTACAATGAGCAGTTCTTC. Residues: CASSLTSSYNEQFF.

J is TRBJ2-5 and V is TRBV25-1; D gene unclear. V lost 5 bases, J lost 2 bases, and 12 bases lay in between. CDR3 length: 14 amino acids. Germline assignment: CDR1 MGHDK and CDR2 SYGVNS. CDR3 sequence: CASSNSGIQETQYF. CDR3 coding DNA: TGTGCCAGCAGTAACTCAGGAATACAAGAGACCCAGTACTTC.

A note on this clone: Other DNA sequences of this sample code for an identical CDR3. The V gene is TRBV5-4, the J gene TRBJ2-7, with no clear D. The ends were cut back, 2 bases at V and 0 bases at J, with 3 bases in the middle. CDR1 is SGHNT and CDR2 is YYREEE in the germline V gene (reference sequence). The CDR3 extends over 12 amino acids. CDR3 in amino acids: CASSFSSYEQYF. The CDR3 DNA is TGTGCCAGCAGCTTTAGCTCCTACGAGCAGTACTTC.

This chain uses TRBV7-8 with TRBJ2-4, with D possibly TRBD2 on 6 matching bases. CDR1 is SGHVS and CDR2 is FQNEAQ in the germline V gene. V dropped 6 bases and J dropped 1 base, with 16 bases sitting between them. The CDR3 runs 16 residues. This chain's CDR3 is CASRLEGPGAKNIQYF. CDR3 in DNA: TGTGCCAGCAGACTGGAGGGGCCTGGTGCCAAAAACATTCAGTACTTC.

The chain has TRBV5-1 and TRBJ1-2; 12 bases line up with TRBD1. The length of the CDR3 is 15 residues. Trimming at V came to 0 bases and at J to 8 bases, leaving 5 bases not matched to a gene. Per germline, CDR1 SGHRS and CDR2 YFSETQ. CDR3 region: CASSLAGQGASGYTF. CDR3 coding DNA: TGCGCCAGCAGCTTGGCGGGACAGGGGGCGAGCGGCTACACCTTC.

The chain combines TRBV4-3 with TRBJ1-6; TRBD1 agrees at 7 bases. The CDR3 extends over 19 amino acids. Per the germline V gene, CDR1 is LGHNA and CDR2 is YSLEER. V was clipped by 1 base and J by 0 bases; unmatched bases: 9. The CDR3 loop is CASSQVATGLSSYNSPLHF. The CDR3 nucleotides read TGCGCCAGCAGCCAAGTTGCGACAGGGCTCAGCTCCTATAATTCACCCCTCCACTTT.

The chain is built from TRBV4-2 and TRBJ1-6; 7 bases are a match to TRBD1. The CDR3 is 18 residues long. Germline trimming cut 0 bases from V and 7 bases from J; bases unmatched to any gene: 12. From germline, CDR1 is LGHNA and CDR2 YNFKEQ. The CDR3, as DNA: TGTGCCAGCAGCCAAGACGACGCCCGGGACAGACCAAATTCACCCCTCCACTTT. It is translated as CASSQDDARDRPNSPLHF.

The chain carries TRBV18 and TRBJ1-4; 8 nucleotides align to TRBD1. CDR3 length: 14 amino acids. The germline V gene has CDR1 KGHSH and CDR2 LQKENI. The trim removed 4 bases at V and 6 bases at J, leaving 4 bases unmatched. DNA for the CDR3: TGTGCCAGCTCACGTGACAGGGGTTATGAAAAACTGTTTTTT. Protein product: CASSRDRGYEKLFF.

The chain carries TRBV4-1 and TRBJ2-2; D perhaps matches TRBD1 (5 bases). CDR3 length equals 16 residues. The V end lost 1 base, the J end lost 3 bases, and 12 bases lay between the germline ends. In germline, CDR1 is MGHRA, CDR2 YSYEKL. CDR3 DNA: TGCGCCAGCAGCCAAGTGCCCAGGGCCGACACCGGGGAGCTGTTTTTT. As protein: CASSQVPRADTGELFF.

The V gene is TRBV9, the J gene TRBJ2-7, with D possibly TRBD1 on 6 matching bases. V was trimmed by 0 bases and J by 2 bases, leaving 12 bases between them. CDR1 SGDLS and CDR2 YYNGEE come from the germline V gene. The CDR3 has 15 residues. CDR3 in amino acids: CASSVGPGVPYEQYF. In DNA, the CDR3 is TGTGCCAGCAGCGTAGGGCCAGGGGTTCCCTACGAGCAGTACTTC.

The chain joins TRBV29-1 to TRBJ1-6; 12 bases fit TRBD1. The CDR3 runs to 17 residues. Germline CDR1 and CDR2: SQVTM and ANQGSEA. The CDR3 sequence: CGVVGQGASGANSPLHF. In DNA form, the CDR3 reads TGCGGAGTCGTGGGACAGGGGGCTTCGGGAGCCAATTCACCCCTCCACTTT.

The rearrangement links TRBV28 to TRBJ1-2; 7 bases map to TRBD1. Germline-derived CDR1 and CDR2 are MDHEN and SYDVKM. Trimming cost V 5 bases and J 6 bases; bases outside gene matches: 12. The CDR3 is 15 amino acids. The CDR3 reads CASSQNRDSHHGYTF. The DNA for the CDR3 is TGTGCCAGCAGTCAAAACCGGGACAGCCACCATGGCTACACCTTC.